This T cell receptor (beta chain) was sequenced during a study of tumor and adjacent non-tumor tissue in lung cancer. Whole-study context: The cohort had roughly 12 adenocarcinoma, 2 squamous cell and 1 small cell patients. Study-level findings and limits: Normal lung showed higher cumulative top 100 clone frequency than tumor.

TCRbeta libraries were built with three rounds of nested PCR, modified from ARM-PCR. One entry per CDR3 protein, called by TCRdb with MiXCR from the multiplex PCR reads. The table records 90,000 to 100,000 distinct CDR3 sequences, 80% of them present only once. This sample's RNA came from whole unsorted tissue. The normal lung tissue was taken more than 3 cm from the tumor edge. In this sample, this clonotype turned up many times. What it binds is unknown. This receptor was taken from a man between 60 and 70 years old with small cell lung cancer. Sequenced sample: distant non-tumor lung tissue.

Here the CDR3 reads CATSEMSGERGDTQYF. The CDR3 DNA reads TGTGCCACCAGTGAGATGAGCGGGGAACGGGGAGATACGCAGTATTTT. The chain has TRBV24-1 and TRBJ2-3; 7 nucleotides agree with TRBD2. Germline V lookup: CDR1 KGHDR, CDR2 SFDVKD. The J segment lost 5 bases and the V segment lost 4 bases, leaving 11 bases of the junction unmatched. The CDR3 extends over 16 amino acids.